Sequencing of this TCR beta chain was carried out in a study of blood T cell repertoires in COVID-19. The CDR3 is 13 amino acids. Germline loops: CDR1 MNHEY, CDR2 SVGAGI. V shed 9 bases and J shed 1 base, with 12 bases lying between them. TCRdb keeps only in-frame clones here, not all; method: immunoSEQ multiplex PCR. This sample has roughly 400,000 clones, with roughly nine tenths found just once. The chain joins TRBV6-5 to TRBJ1-1, with no clear D. The receptor's source is a woman aged 35 to 49 who had been exposed to COVID-19. What was sequenced was PBMCs or T cells enriched from blood (not recorded which). This CDR3 reads CASQSNQNTEAFF. The CDR3 DNA reads as TGTGCCAGTCAGTCGAACCAGAACACTGAAGCTTTCTTT.